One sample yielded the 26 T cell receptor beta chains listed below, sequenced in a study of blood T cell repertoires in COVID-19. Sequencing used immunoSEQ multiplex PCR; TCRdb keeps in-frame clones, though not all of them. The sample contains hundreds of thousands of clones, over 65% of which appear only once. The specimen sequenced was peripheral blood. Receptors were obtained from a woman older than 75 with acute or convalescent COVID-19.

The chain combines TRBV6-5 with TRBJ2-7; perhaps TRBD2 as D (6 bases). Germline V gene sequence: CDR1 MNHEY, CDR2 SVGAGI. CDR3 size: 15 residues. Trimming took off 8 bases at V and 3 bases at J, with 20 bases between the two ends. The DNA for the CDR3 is TGTGCCAGCTCGCGATCGGGAGACGGTTTCTACGAGCAGTACTTC. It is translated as CASSRSGDGFYEQYF.

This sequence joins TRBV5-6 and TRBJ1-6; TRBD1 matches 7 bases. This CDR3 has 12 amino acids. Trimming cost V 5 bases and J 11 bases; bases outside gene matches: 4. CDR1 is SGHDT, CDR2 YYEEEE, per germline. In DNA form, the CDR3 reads TGTGCCAGCAGGTCAGGGGGGACACCCCTCCACTTT. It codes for CASRSGGTPLHF.

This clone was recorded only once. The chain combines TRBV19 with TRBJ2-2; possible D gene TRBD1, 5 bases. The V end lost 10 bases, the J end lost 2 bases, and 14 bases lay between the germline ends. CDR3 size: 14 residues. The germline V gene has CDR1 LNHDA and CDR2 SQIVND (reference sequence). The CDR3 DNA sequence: TGTGCCACCAAGGGGCGCCGTAACACCGGGGAGCTGTTTTTT. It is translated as CATKGRRNTGELFF.

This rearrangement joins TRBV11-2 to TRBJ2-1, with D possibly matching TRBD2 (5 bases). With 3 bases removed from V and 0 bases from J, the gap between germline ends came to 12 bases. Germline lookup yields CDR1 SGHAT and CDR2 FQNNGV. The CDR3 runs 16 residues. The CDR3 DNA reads TGTGCCAGCAGCTTGGAGCGGTGGAGCTCCTACAATGAGCAGTTCTTC. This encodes CASSLERWSSYNEQFF.

CDR3 sequence reads: CASSQGLRGLTNEKLFF. For the CDR3, the DNA is TGCGCCAGCAGCCAAGGCTTGCGGGGGCTCACTAATGAAAAACTGTTTTTT. V and J are TRBV4-3 and TRBJ1-4; possibly TRBD1 for D (6 bases). Germline V lookup: CDR1 LGHNA, CDR2 YSLEER. The CDR3 is 17 amino acids. V was pared by 1 base and J by 2 bases, with 14 bases between.

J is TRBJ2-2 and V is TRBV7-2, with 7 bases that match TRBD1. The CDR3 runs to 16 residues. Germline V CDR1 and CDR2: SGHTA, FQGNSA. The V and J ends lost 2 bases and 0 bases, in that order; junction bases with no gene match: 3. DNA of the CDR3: TGTGCCAGCAGCTTAACAGGGGCCGCGAACACCGGGGAGCTGTTTTTT. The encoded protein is CASSLTGAANTGELFF.

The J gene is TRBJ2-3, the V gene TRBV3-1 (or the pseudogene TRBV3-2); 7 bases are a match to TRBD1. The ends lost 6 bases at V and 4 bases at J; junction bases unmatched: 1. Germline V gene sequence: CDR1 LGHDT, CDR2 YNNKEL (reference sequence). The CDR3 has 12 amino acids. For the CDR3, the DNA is TGTGCCAGCAGGCAGGGGGCAGATACGCAGTATTTT. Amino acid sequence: CASRQGADTQYF.

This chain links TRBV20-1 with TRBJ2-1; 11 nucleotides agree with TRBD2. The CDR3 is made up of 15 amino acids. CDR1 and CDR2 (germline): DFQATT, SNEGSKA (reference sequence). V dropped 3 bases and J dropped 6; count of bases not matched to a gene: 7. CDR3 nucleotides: TGCAGTGCTAGTTACACTAGCGGGAGTACCAATGAGCAGTTCTTC. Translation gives CSASYTSGSTNEQFF.

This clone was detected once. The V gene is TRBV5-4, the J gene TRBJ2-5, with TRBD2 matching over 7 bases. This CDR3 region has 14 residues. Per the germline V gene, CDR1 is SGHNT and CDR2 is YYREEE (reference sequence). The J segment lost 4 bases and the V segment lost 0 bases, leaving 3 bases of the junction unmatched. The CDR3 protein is CASSLEIAGETQYF. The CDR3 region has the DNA TGTGCCAGCAGCTTGGAAATAGCGGGAGAGACCCAGTACTTC.

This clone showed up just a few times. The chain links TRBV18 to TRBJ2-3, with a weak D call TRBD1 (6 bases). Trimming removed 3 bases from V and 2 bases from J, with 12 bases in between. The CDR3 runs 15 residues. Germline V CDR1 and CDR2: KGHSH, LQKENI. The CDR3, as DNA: TGTGCCAGCTCACCGACAGGACCCCTCACAGATACGCAGTATTTT. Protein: CASSPTGPLTDTQYF.

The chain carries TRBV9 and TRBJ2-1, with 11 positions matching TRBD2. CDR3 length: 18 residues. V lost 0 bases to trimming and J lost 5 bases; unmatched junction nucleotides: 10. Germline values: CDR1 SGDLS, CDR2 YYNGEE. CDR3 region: CASSVGVGGLAVDNEQFF. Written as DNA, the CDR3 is TGTGCCAGCAGCGTAGGGGTGGGGGGACTAGCGGTAGACAATGAGCAGTTCTTC.

The CDR3 loop reads CASSLERGGWADTQYF. The DNA of the CDR3 is TGTGCCAGCAGCTTGGAGCGGGGGGGCTGGGCAGATACGCAGTATTTT. The rearrangement joins TRBV5-4 to TRBJ2-3, with TRBD2 matching 10 bases. The germline V gene encodes CDR1 SGHNT and CDR2 YYREEE (reference sequence). The CDR3 is 16 residues long. V was clipped by 0 bases and J by 4 bases; unmatched bases: 5.

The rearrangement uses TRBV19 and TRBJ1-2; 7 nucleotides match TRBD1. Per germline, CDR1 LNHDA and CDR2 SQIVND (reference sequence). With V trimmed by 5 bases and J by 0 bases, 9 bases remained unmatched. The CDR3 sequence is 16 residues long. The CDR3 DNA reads TGTGCCAGTAGTCCCCTGGGACAGACCTCTAACTATGGCTACACCTTC. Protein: CASSPLGQTSNYGYTF. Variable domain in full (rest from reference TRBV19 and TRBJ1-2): DGGITQSPKYLFRKEGQNVTLSCEQNLNHDAMYWYRQDPGQGLRLIYYSQIVNDFQKGDIAEGYSVSREKKESFPLTVTSAQKNPTAFYLCASSPLGQTSNYGYTFGSGTRLTVV.

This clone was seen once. The CDR3 sequence: CASSYSGQLYGYTF. In nucleotides, the CDR3 is TGTGCCAGCAGTTACTCTGGACAACTCTATGGCTACACCTTC. The chain couples TRBV6-2 or TRBV6-3 to TRBJ1-2; D might be TRBD1 (5 bases). The germline CDR1 and CDR2 sequences are MNHEY and SVGEGT. The ends were cut back, 0 bases at V and 4 bases at J, with 9 bases in the middle. This CDR3 comprises 14 residues.

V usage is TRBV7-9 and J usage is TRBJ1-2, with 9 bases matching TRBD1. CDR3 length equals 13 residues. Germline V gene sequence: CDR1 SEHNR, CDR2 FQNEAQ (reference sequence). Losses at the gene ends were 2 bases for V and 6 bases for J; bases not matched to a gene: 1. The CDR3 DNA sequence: TGTGCCAGCAGCTTACGGGACAGGGATGGCTACACCTTC. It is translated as CASSLRDRDGYTF. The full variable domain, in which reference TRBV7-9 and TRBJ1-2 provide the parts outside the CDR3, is DTGVSQNPRHKITKRGQNVTFRCDPISEHNRLYWYRQTLGQGPEFLTYFQNEAQLEKSRLLSDRFSAERPKGSFSTLEIQRTEQGDSAMYLCASSLRDRDGYTFGSGTRLTVV.

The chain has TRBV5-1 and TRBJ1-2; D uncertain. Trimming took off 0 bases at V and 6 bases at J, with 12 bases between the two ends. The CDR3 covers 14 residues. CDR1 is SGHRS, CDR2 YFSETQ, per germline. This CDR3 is CASSLAASGDGYTF. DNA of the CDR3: TGCGCCAGCAGCTTGGCCGCCTCCGGAGATGGCTACACCTTC. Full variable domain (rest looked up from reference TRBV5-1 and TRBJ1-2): KAGVTQTPRYLIKTRGQQVTLSCSPISGHRSVSWYQQTPGQGLQFLFEYFSETQRNKGNFPGRFSGRQFSNSRSEMNVSTLELGDSALYLCASSLAASGDGYTFGSGTRLTVV.

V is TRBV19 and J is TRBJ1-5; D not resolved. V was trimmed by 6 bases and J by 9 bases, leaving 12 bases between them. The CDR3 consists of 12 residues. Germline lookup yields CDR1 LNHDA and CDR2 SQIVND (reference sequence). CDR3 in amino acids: CASSVARGPQHF. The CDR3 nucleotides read TGTGCCAGTAGCGTTGCCCGCGGGCCCCAGCATTTT.

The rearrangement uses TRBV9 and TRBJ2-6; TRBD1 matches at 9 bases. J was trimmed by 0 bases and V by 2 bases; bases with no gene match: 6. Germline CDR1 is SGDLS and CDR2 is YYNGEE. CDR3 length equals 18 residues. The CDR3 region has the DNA TGTGCCAGCAGCGTGAGGACAGGGGCCGGCTCTGGGGCCAACGTCCTGACTTTC. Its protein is CASSVRTGAGSGANVLTF.

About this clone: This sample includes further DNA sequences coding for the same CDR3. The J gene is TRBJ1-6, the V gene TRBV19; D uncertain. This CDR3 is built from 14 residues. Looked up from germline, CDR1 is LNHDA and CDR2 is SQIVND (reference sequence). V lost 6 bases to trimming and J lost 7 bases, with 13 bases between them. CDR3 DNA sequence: TGTGCCAGTAGCACTGGGCCCTCAAATTCACCCCTCCACTTT. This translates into CASSTGPSNSPLHF.

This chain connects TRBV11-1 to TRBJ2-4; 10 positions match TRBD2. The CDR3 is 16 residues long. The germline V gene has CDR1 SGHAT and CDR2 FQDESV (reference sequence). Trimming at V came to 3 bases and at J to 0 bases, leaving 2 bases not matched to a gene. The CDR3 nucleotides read TGTGCCAGCAGCTTGGGACTAGCGCCAGCCAAAAACATTCAGTACTTC. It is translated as CASSLGLAPAKNIQYF.

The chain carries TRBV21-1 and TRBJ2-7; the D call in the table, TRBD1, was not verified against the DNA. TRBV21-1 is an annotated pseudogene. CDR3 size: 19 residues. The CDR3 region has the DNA TGTGCCAGCAGCAAAAAATACGCTTCTACGGCAGGGATACCACAAGAGCAGTACTTC. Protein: CASSKKYASTAGIPQEQYF.

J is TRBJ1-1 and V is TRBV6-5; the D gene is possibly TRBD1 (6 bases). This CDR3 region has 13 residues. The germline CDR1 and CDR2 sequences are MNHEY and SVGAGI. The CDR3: CALSRQENTEAFF. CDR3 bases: TGTGCACTTAGCCGACAGGAGAACACTGAAGCTTTCTTT.

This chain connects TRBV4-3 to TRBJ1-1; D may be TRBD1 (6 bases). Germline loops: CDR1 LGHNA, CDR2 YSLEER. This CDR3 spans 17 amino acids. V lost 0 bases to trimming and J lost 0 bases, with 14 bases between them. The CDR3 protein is CASSQDHRGGLNTEAFF. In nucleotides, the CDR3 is TGCGCCAGCAGCCAAGATCATAGGGGGGGTCTGAACACTGAAGCTTTCTTT.

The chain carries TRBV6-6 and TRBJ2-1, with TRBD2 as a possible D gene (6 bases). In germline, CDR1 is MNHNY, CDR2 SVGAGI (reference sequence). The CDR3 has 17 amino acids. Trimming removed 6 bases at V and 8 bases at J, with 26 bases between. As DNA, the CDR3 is TGTGCCAGCAGCCGAATCGCTCCTAGCGAAGTCCCCCATGAGCAGTTCTTC. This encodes CASSRIAPSEVPHEQFF.

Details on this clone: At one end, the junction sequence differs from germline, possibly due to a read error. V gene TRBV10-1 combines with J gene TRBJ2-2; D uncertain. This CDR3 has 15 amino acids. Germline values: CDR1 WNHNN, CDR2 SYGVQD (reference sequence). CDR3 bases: TGCGCCAGCAGCGAGTCCGGTCAGAACACCGGGGAGCTGTTTTTT. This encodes CASSESGQNTGELFF.

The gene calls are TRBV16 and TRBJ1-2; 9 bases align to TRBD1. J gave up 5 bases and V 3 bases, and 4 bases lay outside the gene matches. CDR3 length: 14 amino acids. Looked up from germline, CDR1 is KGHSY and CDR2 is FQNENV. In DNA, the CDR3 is TGTGCCAGCAGCCAGGGACAGGGTCCTTATGGCTACACCTTC. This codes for CASSQGQGPYGYTF.